This T cell receptor (beta chain) was sequenced for a study of early T cells in non-severe SARS-CoV-2 infection. Overall study: Investigators sequenced bulk RNA drawn from unsorted whole blood, and chains remained unpaired. Findings and limits, study-wide: VDJdb-based annotation leaned toward anti-spike CD8 responses and missed private and CD4 specificities.

Concerning this clonotype: What it binds is unknown.

CDR3 size: 14 residues. Germline V lookup: CDR1 SGHRS, CDR2 YFSETQ. The ends lost 4 bases at V and 3 bases at J; junction bases unmatched: 5. The library protocol tagged individual cDNA molecules with unique molecular identifiers. In TCRdb, the 5' RACE reads were re-called with MiXCR into one record per CDR3 protein. The sample includes tens of thousands of distinct CDR3 sequences, less than 12% seen only once; the top ten take about 16%. The origin of this receptor is an adult who was a healthcare worker with PCR-confirmed SARS-CoV-2 infection or an uninfected control (not recorded which). The rearrangement links TRBV5-1 to TRBJ2-7; 9 bases are shared with TRBD1. This specimen consisted of whole blood, obtained at baseline. The DNA for the CDR3 is TGCGCCAGCAGCACGGGACAGGGCCTCTACGAGCAGTACTTC. Translation: CASSTGQGLYEQYF.